This record concerns one TCR beta chain sequence. Its cognate antigen is unknown. Sequencing used immunoSEQ multiplex PCR; TCRdb keeps in-frame clones, though not all of them. The sample carries under 150,000 clones, about nine tenths recorded once. The entry originates in a study of T cell responses to AZD1222 COVID-19 vaccine. Study as a whole: Second-dose groups at about 4 or about 12 weeks were pooled. Overall study results and limits: Among the donors, most were white British and more were female, and clonal diversity was possibly underestimated. Targets within unmutated variant regions were reportedly found for nearly half of spike-specific TCRs. Spike-specific TCR depth and breadth grew after two AZD1222 doses.

CDR1 and CDR2 (germline): SQVTM, ANQGSEA. V lost 6 bases to trimming and J lost 4 bases, with 7 bases between them. The CDR3 runs 11 residues. This rearrangement joins TRBV29-1 to TRBJ2-1; D gene unclear. The source of this sequence is an adult in good health. The source was peripheral blood, collected on day 0 of AZD1222 vaccination. As DNA, the CDR3 is TGCAGCGTGTTTGAATACAATGAGCAGTTCTTC. This encodes CSVFEYNEQFF.